This TCR beta chain originates from a study of blood T cell repertoires in COVID-19. For the study at large: In each case, the material was cDNA or gDNA derived from T cells, B-cell-depleted T cells, or PBMCs.

Per the original data handling: Reference gene primer amplification in the assay estimated nucleated cell counts. TCRdb keeps only in-frame clones here, not all; method: immunoSEQ multiplex PCR. V and J calls and clone size are as listed in that table; D and trimming were resolved from the DNA. The top ten clones hold about 5.4% of a sample with approximately 110,000 clones, about 82% of them seen once. The CDR3 is 13 amino acids. The trim removed 7 bases at V and 7 bases at J, leaving 5 bases unmatched. Germline CDR1 reads SGHVS; CDR2 reads FQNEAQ. The TCR was taken from a human donor in a cohort sampled during active COVID-19. The chain joins TRBV7-8 to TRBJ1-5; 9 bases line up with TRBD1. Sequencing used peripheral blood. The CDR3 here is CASTADRGQPQHF. The CDR3 DNA reads TGTGCCAGCACCGCGGACAGGGGCCAGCCCCAGCATTTT.